This T cell receptor (beta chain) derives from a study of beta chain features in type 1 diabetes. Sequencing targeted expressed TCRB transcripts, as all isolated RNA had been reverse transcribed. The table came from immunoSEQ multiplex PCR; TCRdb's copy has only in-frame clones and leaves some out. The sample has roughly 400,000 clones; roughly 15% are singletons. This clone has a handful of counts. Its antigen is not known. Per the germline V gene, CDR1 is SGDLS and CDR2 is YYNGEE. V was shortened by 4 bases and J by 4 bases, with 17 bases between the two germline ends. This CDR3 has 15 residues. The study's findings and limits: In the patient group, naive, central memory and Treg TCRB repertoires seemed more alike than in the healthy donor group. Among patients with Type 1 diabetes, TCRB CDR3s were moderately but significantly shorter in every one of the four CD4+ subsets. Cells with high TCR expression could be over-represented by cDNA sequencing.

The clonotype was recovered from a woman between 18 and 29 years old in good health. The J gene is TRBJ2-5, the V gene TRBV9; D is perhaps TRBD2 (6 bases). The sample taken for sequencing was naive CD4+ T cells from blood. DNA for the CDR3: TGTGCCAGCAGCAGCCCCTTGGGGGGACGAGAGACCCAGTACTTC. Its translation: CASSSPLGGRETQYF.